This T cell receptor (beta chain) was sequenced in a study of cytomegalovirus exposure and HLA in healthy donors. Study outcomes and limitations: Among the sequence variants, a highly shared cluster was likely an artifact of sequencing. The study put 150 to 200 TCR beta chains on its list as cytomegalovirus-associated.

It was with 60 Vbeta and 13 Jbeta primers that the PCR ran. Measured with immunoSEQ multiplex PCR; TCRdb has only the in-frame clones, and not every one. Found here are 150,000 or so clones, around 82% of them singletons; the top ten hold around 1.5%. The germline V and J ends were trimmed by 0 bases and 13 bases, with 19 bases remaining between them. CDR3 size: 14 residues. Looked up from germline, CDR1 is KGHSH and CDR2 is LQKENI. In regard to this clone: Its antigen is unknown.

Likely unrecorded immune exposures existed in these nominally healthy donors. V gene TRBV18 combines with J gene TRBJ2-7; tentative D call: TRBD1 (6 bases). The sample taken for sequencing was PBMCs. The TCR sequence derives from a male donor in good health and CMV-seronegative. The CDR3: CASSPPGENRAHYF. The DNA of the CDR3 is TGTGCCAGCTCACCACCCGGAGAAAACAGGGCTCACTACTTC. Full variable domain (rest looked up from reference TRBV18 and TRBJ2-7): NAGVMQNPRHLVRRRGQEARLRCSPMKGHSHVYWYRQLPEEGLKFMVYLQKENIIDESGMPKERFSAEFPKEGPSILRIQQVVRGDSAAYFCASSPPGENRAHYFGPGTRLTVT.